Listed here are 20 T cell receptor beta chains from one sample, sequenced in a study of shared clonotypes between healthy human individuals. Only in-frame clones appear in the TCRdb table, and some are missing; sequencing was by immunoSEQ multiplex PCR. The sample holds about 2 million clones, about 95% seen once. CD8 cells regarded as naive lacked CD45RO, were positively chosen for CCR7, and omitted terminally differentiated effector memory CD45RA+ cells. Sample: naive CD8+ T cells sorted from blood. The receptor source for this set is a man between 18 and 35 years old in good health.

The rearrangement links TRBV28 to TRBJ1-5; TRBD1 agrees at 7 bases. The CDR3 consists of 17 residues. J was trimmed by 6 bases and V by 2 bases; bases with no gene match: 13. Germline CDR1 is MDHEN and CDR2 is SYDVKM. The CDR3 region has the DNA TGTGCCAGCAGTTTACCTGAGGAGGGGGCATTTACTCAGCCCCAGCATTTT. Protein sequence: CASSLPEEGAFTQPQHF.

The V call is TRBV5-6, the J call TRBJ2-7; D gene uncertain. This CDR3 region has 12 residues. Trimming took off 2 bases at V and 6 bases at J, with 9 bases between the two ends. Germline assignment: CDR1 SGHDT and CDR2 YYEEEE. Written as DNA, the CDR3 is TGTGCCAGCAGCTTATTGACGGTCGAGCAGTACTTC. Encoded protein: CASSLLTVEQYF.

The rearrangement uses TRBV27 and TRBJ2-3; 7 positions agree with TRBD1. The CDR3 has 14 residues. Trimming at V came to 6 bases and at J to 3 bases, leaving 6 bases not matched to a gene. Germline-derived CDR1 and CDR2 are MNHEY and SMNVEV (reference sequence). CDR3 nucleotides: TGTGCCAGCAGGGGCTCAGGGGGTACAGATACGCAGTATTTT. Its protein product is CASRGSGGTDTQYF.

This clone was recorded once. The chain couples TRBV28 to TRBJ2-2; TRBD1 is a possible D gene (6 bases). Per the germline V gene, CDR1 is MDHEN and CDR2 is SYDVKM. Trimming left V 4 bases short and J 7 bases short, with 7 bases between. CDR3 length: 12 amino acids. The CDR3 sequence is CASSWGHGELFF. CDR3 in DNA: TGTGCCAGCAGTTGGGGACACGGGGAGCTGTTTTTT.

The rearrangement uses TRBV9 and TRBJ1-1, with TRBD1 matching over 7 bases. Germline V gives CDR1 SGDLS, CDR2 YYNGEE. This CDR3 has 15 amino acids. V dropped 3 bases and J dropped 5; count of bases not matched to a gene: 10. The CDR3: CASSDYAGGLTEAFF. DNA of the CDR3: TGTGCCAGCAGCGACTACGCAGGGGGTCTGACTGAAGCTTTCTTT.

The chain recombines TRBV6-6 with TRBJ2-1; D not resolved. This CDR3 region has 12 residues. V dropped 4 bases and J dropped 5 bases, with 6 bases sitting between them. CDR1 is MNHNY, CDR2 SVGAGI, per germline (reference sequence). The chain's CDR3 is CASSFIHNEQFF. The CDR3 DNA reads as TGTGCCAGCAGTTTTATCCACAATGAGCAGTTCTTC.

Concerning this clone: The sample carries other DNA sequences with the same CDR3. The chain employs TRBV7-9 and TRBJ2-7; no clear D. V lost 4 bases and J 2 bases, leaving 6 bases between the germline ends. The germline V gene has CDR1 SEHNR and CDR2 FQNEAQ (reference sequence). The length of the CDR3 is 12 residues. For the CDR3, the DNA is TGTGCCAGCAGCTCCCAGGCCTACGAGCAGTACTTC. It yields the protein CASSSQAYEQYF.

The CDR3 sequence: CASSPLGILTDTQYF. Here the CDR3 DNA reads TGTGCCAGCTCACCACTAGGGATTCTCACAGATACGCAGTATTTT. The chain has TRBV18 and TRBJ2-3; D is ambiguous. V dropped 1 base and J dropped 2 bases, with 10 bases sitting between them. Germline V gene lookup returns CDR1 KGHSH and CDR2 LQKENI. This CDR3 spans 15 amino acids.

This sequence joins TRBV11-2 and TRBJ2-7; the match to TRBD2 covers 12 bases. From germline, CDR1 is SGHAT and CDR2 FQNNGV. The CDR3 consists of 15 residues. V lost 1 base to trimming and J lost 5 bases; unmatched junction nucleotides: 3. The CDR3 protein is CASSLVTSGRNEQYF. CDR3 DNA sequence: TGTGCCAGCAGCTTAGTCACTAGCGGGAGGAACGAGCAGTACTTC.

V gene TRBV6-6 combines with J gene TRBJ2-5; possible D gene TRBD2, 5 bases. CDR3 size: 11 residues. Germline V lookup: CDR1 MNHNY, CDR2 SVGAGI (reference sequence). V was cut by 7 bases and J by 5 bases, with 8 bases left in between. The CDR3 region is CASTWEETQYF. In DNA form, the CDR3 reads TGTGCCAGCACTTGGGAGGAGACCCAGTACTTC.

The chain employs TRBV7-2 and TRBJ2-7; the D call may be TRBD1 or TRBD2 (5 bases each). V was shortened by 1 base and J by 3 bases, with 22 bases between the two germline ends. This CDR3 is built from 18 residues. The germline V gene encodes CDR1 SGHTA and CDR2 FQGNSA. The CDR3 region is CASSLGDDWALLYYEQYF. The CDR3 DNA reads TGTGCCAGCAGCTTAGGGGACGACTGGGCCCTCCTATACTACGAGCAGTACTTC.

The chain carries TRBV5-1 and TRBJ1-1; 7 positions agree with TRBD1. The trim removed 4 bases at V and 4 bases at J, leaving 7 bases unmatched. Germline loops: CDR1 SGHRS, CDR2 YFSETQ. The CDR3 has 14 amino acids. CDR3 sequence: CASSLRDRATEAFF. CDR3 DNA sequence: TGCGCCAGCAGCCTACGAGACAGGGCCACTGAAGCTTTCTTT.

CDR3 loop: CASSFAGLAGEAYEQYF. The CDR3 coding sequence is TGTGCCAGCAGCTTCGCCGGCCTAGCGGGGGAAGCCTACGAGCAGTACTTC. The gene calls are TRBV5-6 and TRBJ2-7; 10 bases line up with TRBD2. V was pared by 2 bases and J by 2 bases, with 10 bases of the junction left unmatched. Germline V CDR1 and CDR2: SGHDT, YYEEEE. CDR3 length: 17 residues.

Concerning this clone itself: Other DNA sequences within the sample encode an identical CDR3. The chain links TRBV5-4 to TRBJ2-7; D remains unclear. V was cut by 0 bases and J by 4 bases, with 5 bases left in between. CDR1 and CDR2 (germline): SGHNT, YYREEE (reference sequence). This CDR3 is 12 amino acids long. CDR3 sequence: CASSLGAYEQYF. In DNA form, the CDR3 reads TGTGCCAGCAGCTTGGGAGCATACGAGCAGTACTTC.

This chain links TRBV28 with TRBJ1-2; 7 positions match TRBD1. From germline, CDR1 is MDHEN and CDR2 SYDVKM. The trim removed 7 bases at V and 8 bases at J, leaving 10 bases unmatched. The CDR3 contains 13 residues. The CDR3 is CASTSDRELGYTF. DNA of the CDR3: TGTGCCAGCACCTCTGACAGGGAATTAGGCTACACCTTC.

The rearrangement uses TRBV13 and TRBJ2-1; 7 positions agree with TRBD1. The CDR3 consists of 13 residues. Germline CDR1 and CDR2: PRHDT and FYEKMQ (reference sequence). Losses at the gene ends were 6 bases for V and 5 bases for J; bases not matched to a gene: 4. The CDR3 spells CASSEGANNEQFF. The CDR3 nucleotides read TGTGCCAGCAGTGAGGGGGCCAACAATGAGCAGTTCTTC.

The V gene is TRBV27, the J gene TRBJ1-2; the D gene is possibly TRBD1 (6 bases). V lost 4 bases to trimming and J lost 7 bases, with 19 bases between them. The V gene's germline CDR1 is MNHEY and CDR2 SMNVEV (reference sequence). This CDR3 has 15 amino acids. The CDR3 protein is CASSSLGGTPRGYTF. The CDR3 DNA follows: TGTGCCAGCAGTTCCCTAGGGGGGACCCCGCGTGGCTACACCTTC.

The chain combines TRBV6-6 with TRBJ2-1; D tentatively fits TRBD1 or TRBD2 (6 bases each). V lost 2 bases and J lost 4, with 15 bases in between. Germline loops: CDR1 MNHNY, CDR2 SVGAGI (reference sequence). There are 16 residues in the CDR3. CDR3 region: CASSYGNTGRYNEQFF. The CDR3 DNA reads as TGTGCCAGCAGTTACGGTAACACAGGGAGGTACAATGAGCAGTTCTTC.

The chain carries TRBV13 and TRBJ1-2; D remains ambiguous. CDR3 length: 11 residues. V lost 8 bases and J 8 bases, leaving 12 bases between the germline ends. Germline V CDR1 and CDR2: PRHDT, FYEKMQ (reference sequence). As DNA, the CDR3 is TGTGCCAGCTCTGAGGATCGCGGCTACACCTTC. This sequence encodes CASSEDRGYTF.

The chain joins TRBV6-1 to TRBJ2-7; TRBD2 matches 11 bases. The J segment lost 1 base and the V segment lost 6 bases, leaving 5 bases of the junction unmatched. The CDR3 is 15 residues long. Germline V gives CDR1 MNHNS, CDR2 SASEGT. CDR3 coding DNA: TGTGCCAGCAGAGGACTAGCGGGTGGATCCTACGAGCAGTACTTC. Its translation: CASRGLAGGSYEQYF.